These 10 T cell receptor beta chains share one sample of origin, sequenced in a study of blood T cell repertoires in COVID-19. Produced via immunoSEQ multiplex PCR; TCRdb's table is partial and in-frame only. The sample includes some 170,000 clones, 81% seen only once; the top ten take 9.5% to 11%. The source material was peripheral blood. These receptors came from a woman in her thirties or forties with COVID-19, enrolled during active disease.

The CDR3: CSVVGRADRGLAGANVLTF. CDR3 sequence (DNA): TGCAGCGTTGTGGGACGTGCGGACAGGGGGCTTGCTGGGGCCAACGTCCTGACTTTC. This chain links TRBV29-1 with TRBJ2-6; TRBD1 aligns across 11 bases. Germline lookup yields CDR1 SQVTM and CDR2 ANQGSEA. The ends lost 4 bases at V and 2 bases at J; junction bases unmatched: 13. The CDR3 consists of 19 residues.

This chain joins TRBV10-2 and TRBJ1-1; TRBD1 matches at 7 bases. This CDR3 comprises 18 residues. V lost 5 bases to trimming and J lost 1 base; unmatched junction nucleotides: 16. Germline V CDR1 and CDR2: WSHSY, SAAADI. CDR3 coding DNA: TGCGCCAGCAGTCCGTTGACAGGGACTGTACCAAGGAACACTGAAGCTTTCTTT. Its translation is CASSPLTGTVPRNTEAFF.

The chain recombines TRBV5-1 with TRBJ1-4; the D is unclear. The length of the CDR3 is 15 residues. The germline gives CDR1 SGHRS, CDR2 YFSETQ. V was clipped by 0 bases and J by 8 bases, with 14 bases between them. The CDR3 sequence is CASSLAAGLTEKLFF. CDR3 in DNA: TGCGCCAGCAGCTTGGCTGCGGGATTAACCGAAAAACTGTTTTTT.

The V gene is TRBV19, the J gene TRBJ1-2, with 9 bases that match TRBD1. Germline CDR1 reads LNHDA; CDR2 reads SQIVND (reference sequence). J was trimmed by 5 bases and V by 2 bases; bases with no gene match: 3. CDR3 length: 14 amino acids. CDR3 loop: CASSINRGLYGYTF. The CDR3 nucleotides read TGTGCCAGTAGTATAAACAGGGGGCTTTATGGCTACACCTTC.

In this sample, this clone turned up many times. The junction differs from germline at one of its ends, possibly a read error. The J gene is TRBJ2-1, the V gene TRBV5-4; 9 bases align to TRBD2. The CDR3 covers 15 residues. CDR1 SGHNT and CDR2 YYREEE come from the germline V gene (reference sequence). CDR3 region: CASTLGGGGYNEQFF. In DNA form, the CDR3 reads TGTGCCAGCACCTTGGGCGGGGGGGGATACAATGAGCAGTTCTTC.

The genes are TRBV27 and TRBJ2-2; the D gene is possibly TRBD2 (5 bases). The CDR3 contains 13 residues. CDR1 and CDR2 from the germline V gene are MNHEY and SMNVEV (reference sequence). Trimming shortened V by 1 base and J by 8 bases, and 8 bases separated the two germline ends. The CDR3 DNA follows: TGTGCCAGCAGTTTATTTGGGAGTGGGGAGCTGTTTTTT. Its translation: CASSLFGSGELFF.

This sequence joins TRBV18 and TRBJ1-2; D call uncertain. CDR1 and CDR2 (germline): KGHSH, LQKENI. The length of the CDR3 is 16 residues. The V gene lost 6 bases and the J gene lost 2 bases, with 19 bases spanning the gap. The CDR3 nucleotides read TGTGCCAGCTCGATCTCAGCATTTCGGGGAAACTATGGCTACACCTTC. Its translation is CASSISAFRGNYGYTF.

The J gene is TRBJ2-5, the V gene TRBV4-1; 7 bases match TRBD2. The CDR3 contains 14 residues. CDR1 MGHRA and CDR2 YSYEKL come from the germline V gene. Germline trimming cut 3 bases from V and 4 bases from J; bases unmatched to any gene: 5. DNA for the CDR3: TGCGCCAGCAGCCAGAGCGGGGCGGGAGAGACCCAGTACTTC. Its translation is CASSQSGAGETQYF.

The chain combines TRBV27 with TRBJ2-3, with D maybe TRBD2 (5 bases). Trimming cost V 0 bases and J 6 bases, with 7 bases left between them. Germline V lookup: CDR1 MNHEY, CDR2 SMNVEV (reference sequence). The CDR3 loop spans 13 amino acids. This CDR3 is CASSLSGVDTQYF. The CDR3 coding sequence is TGTGCCAGCAGTTTATCCGGGGTGGATACGCAGTATTTT.

A remark on this clone: The junction and the germline gene differ at one end; a read error may be behind it. The V and J genes are TRBV2 and TRBJ2-3; TRBD2 matches at 9 bases. This CDR3 has 16 residues. The germline gives CDR1 SNHLY, CDR2 FYNNEI. The chain's CDR3 is CASREETSGYTDTQYF. The CDR3 DNA reads TGTGCCAGCAGGGAAGAGACTAGCGGTTACACAGATACGCAGTATTTT.